Below are 27 T cell receptor beta chains sequenced from a single sample in a study of shared clonotypes between healthy human individuals. Profiling relied on immunoSEQ multiplex PCR, and the TCRdb table lists in-frame clones only, not all of them. The sample includes 2,500,000 or so clones, 93% of them seen just once. Material for sequencing was naive CD4+ T cells from PBMCs. Subset defined: CD45RA+ positively selected. The source of these receptors is a man between 18 and 35 years old in good health. Some clones in this sample may be carry-over from other donors' samples.

J is TRBJ1-1 and V is TRBV7-6, with TRBD1 matching over 7 bases. Germline loops: CDR1 SGHVS, CDR2 FNYEAQ. The ends lost 1 base at V and 0 bases at J; junction bases unmatched: 2. The CDR3 loop spans 15 amino acids. The CDR3 region has the DNA TGTGCCAGCAGCTTAGAGGGACAGATGAACACTGAAGCTTTCTTT. Translation gives CASSLEGQMNTEAFF.

The rearrangement uses TRBV9 and TRBJ1-2; 11 bases are shared with TRBD1. Trimming took 3 bases from V and 3 from J; bases not matched to a gene: 13. The CDR3 is made up of 18 amino acids. Germline V lookup: CDR1 SGDLS, CDR2 YYNGEE. The DNA of the CDR3 is TGTGCCAGCAGCGAGCGCCTATCCCCGGGACAGGGGGACTATGGCTACACCTTC. It is translated as CASSERLSPGQGDYGYTF.

The CDR3, as DNA: TGTGCCAGCAGTACCGACCGATCCTCTGGAAACACCATATATTTT. Translation: CASSTDRSSGNTIYF. The V and J genes are TRBV6-1 and TRBJ1-3; D uncertain. Germline CDR1 and CDR2: MNHNS and SASEGT. The CDR3 contains 15 residues. Trimming took 5 bases from V and 0 from J, leaving 11 bases between them.

This chain connects TRBV5-1 to TRBJ2-3, with 8 bases that match TRBD2. CDR3 size: 16 residues. The V segment lost 7 bases and the J segment 4 bases; nucleotides outside the gene matches: 14. Germline V gene lookup returns CDR1 SGHRS and CDR2 YFSETQ. CDR3 bases: TGCGCCAGCGCCCCGGATAAGCGGGAGAGGGCAGATACGCAGTATTTT. This encodes CASAPDKRERADTQYF.

For this clone: This sample also contains other DNA sequences that code for the same CDR3. This rearrangement joins TRBV10-3 to TRBJ2-1; no clear D. CDR3 length: 14 residues. CDR1 is ENHRY, CDR2 SYGVKD, per germline. Trimming left V 0 bases short and J 5 bases short, with 8 bases between. The CDR3 loop is CAISESGTNNEQFF. CDR3 bases: TGTGCCATCAGTGAGTCAGGAACAAACAATGAGCAGTTCTTC.

The chain employs TRBV29-1 and TRBJ2-3; 8 bases align to TRBD1. V shed 2 bases, J shed 2 bases, and the junction held 12 bases outside the gene matches. This CDR3 has 17 amino acids. Germline V gives CDR1 SQVTM, CDR2 ANQGSEA. The CDR3 DNA reads as TGCAGCGTTGAAAGGATAAGAGGGGGACAGGCCACAGATACGCAGTATTTT. Translation gives CSVERIRGGQATDTQYF.

The chain couples TRBV2 to TRBJ1-5; the D is unclear. V lost 8 bases to trimming and J lost 5 bases, with 19 bases between them. This CDR3 region has 15 residues. CDR1 SNHLY and CDR2 FYNNEI come from the germline V gene. This CDR3 is CASAAQTNKDQPQHF. CDR3 DNA sequence: TGTGCCAGCGCAGCGCAAACTAATAAAGATCAGCCCCAGCATTTT. Full variable domain (missing parts from reference TRBV2 and TRBJ1-5): EPEVTQTPSHQVTQMGQEVILRCVPISNHLYFYWYRQILGQKVEFLVSFYNNEISEKSEIFDDQFSVERPDGSNFTLKIRSTKLEDSAMYFCASAAQTNKDQPQHFGDGTRLSIL.

Concerning this clone: The same CDR3 is also encoded by other DNA sequences in this sample. The chain uses TRBV2 and TRBJ1-1; D gene ambiguous. The V end lost 8 bases, the J end lost 2 bases, and 6 bases lay between the germline ends. The CDR3 length is 11 residues. Germline CDR1 is SNHLY and CDR2 is FYNNEI. The CDR3 DNA reads TGTGCCAGCCGGAGCAACACTGAAGCTTTCTTT. It encodes CASRSNTEAFF.

The chain couples TRBV7-9 to TRBJ2-5; possibly TRBD1 or TRBD2 for D (6 bases each). The CDR3 loop spans 16 amino acids. CDR1 and CDR2 from the germline V gene are SEHNR and FQNEAQ (reference sequence). V lost 7 bases to trimming and J lost 3 bases, with 21 bases between them. CDR3 in amino acids: CASTSRPSGAKETQYF. The CDR3 DNA follows: TGTGCCAGCACATCCCGCCCCTCGGGGGCCAAAGAGACCCAGTACTTC. The full variable domain, its missing parts supplied by reference TRBV7-9 and TRBJ2-5, is DTGVSQNPRHKITKRGQNVTFRCDPISEHNRLYWYRQTLGQGPEFLTYFQNEAQLEKSRLLSDRFSAERPKGSFSTLEIQRTEQGDSAMYLCASTSRPSGAKETQYFGPGTRLLVL.

The chain carries TRBV6-5 and TRBJ2-7; 7 nucleotides line up with TRBD1. Germline V gene lookup returns CDR1 MNHEY and CDR2 SVGAGI. This CDR3 contains 13 residues. Losses at the gene ends were 5 bases for V and 4 bases for J; bases not matched to a gene: 5. The CDR3 here is CASSPDRPYEQYF. The CDR3 DNA sequence: TGTGCCAGCAGTCCGGACAGGCCATACGAGCAGTACTTC.

The chain carries TRBV5-1 and TRBJ2-7, with D hard to call. CDR1 SGHRS and CDR2 YFSETQ come from the germline V gene. V dropped 0 bases and J dropped 1 base, with 11 bases sitting between them. This CDR3 is 15 amino acids long. CDR3 DNA: TGCGCCAGCAGCTTGGCAGTACATAGTTCCTACGAGCAGTACTTC. The encoded protein is CASSLAVHSSYEQYF.

The chain recombines TRBV5-1 with TRBJ2-2, with 10 positions matching TRBD1. CDR3 length equals 18 residues. Germline V gene data show CDR1 as SGHRS and CDR2 as YFSETQ. J was trimmed by 0 bases and V by 0 bases; bases with no gene match: 5. The CDR3 reads CASSLALGQGPNTGELFF. The CDR3 region has the DNA TGCGCCAGCAGCTTGGCCCTGGGACAGGGGCCGAACACCGGGGAGCTGTTTTTT.

The chain has TRBV27 and TRBJ2-1, with 9 nucleotides matching TRBD2. Germline trimming cut 10 bases from V and 7 bases from J; bases unmatched to any gene: 11. Germline lookup yields CDR1 MNHEY and CDR2 SMNVEV (reference sequence). This CDR3 region has 14 residues. Here the CDR3 reads CATGGGRVLNEQFF. CDR3 sequence (DNA): TGTGCCACCGGCGGCGGGAGGGTTTTGAATGAGCAGTTCTTC.

The chain recombines TRBV29-1 with TRBJ1-2; 10 bases match TRBD1. The ends lost 5 bases at V and 2 bases at J; junction bases unmatched: 5. CDR1 is SQVTM, CDR2 ANQGSEA, per germline. This CDR3 spans 14 amino acids. CDR3 loop: CSVHPGQGNYGYTF. For the CDR3, the DNA is TGCAGCGTTCATCCGGGACAGGGGAACTATGGCTACACCTTC.

V gene TRBV15 combines with J gene TRBJ2-7; 10 nucleotides align to TRBD1. Germline loops: CDR1 LNHNV, CDR2 YYDKDF (reference sequence). The length of the CDR3 is 14 residues. The ends lost 1 base at V and 7 bases at J; junction bases unmatched: 4. CDR3 bases: TGTGCCACCAGCAGAGGACAGGGGGCCCAAGAGCAGTACTTC. As protein: CATSRGQGAQEQYF.

The CDR3 is CASSQDLTGRSTDTQYF. Written as DNA, the CDR3 is TGCGCCAGCAGCCAAGATTTGACAGGGAGAAGCACAGATACGCAGTATTTT. This chain links TRBV4-3 with TRBJ2-3; 7 positions match TRBD1. V lost 0 bases and J lost 0; bases outside the gene matches: 6. CDR1 and CDR2 from the germline V gene are LGHNA and YSLEER. There are 17 residues in the CDR3.

Here the CDR3 DNA reads TGCGCCAGCAGCCAAGCCCAAATCGGGGTCTATGGCTACACCTTC. Translated: CASSQAQIGVYGYTF. J is TRBJ1-2 and V is TRBV4-3; D gene ambiguous. The CDR3 sequence is 15 residues long. CDR1 and CDR2 (germline): LGHNA, YSLEER. Trimming took off 1 base at V and 4 bases at J, with 13 bases between the two ends.

The count of this clone is one. The CDR3 coding sequence is TGTGCCAGCAGCTTTAGTGGGAGAATTAACGAGCAGTACTTC. Its protein product is CASSFSGRINEQYF. This chain uses TRBV5-4 with TRBJ2-7; D perhaps matches TRBD2 (5 bases). The length of the CDR3 is 14 residues. The V and J ends lost 2 bases and 5 bases respectively, with 14 bases between them. Germline-derived CDR1 and CDR2 are SGHNT and YYREEE (reference sequence).

Only one count was recorded for this clone. This chain connects TRBV7-8 to TRBJ2-6; D gene ambiguous. Germline values: CDR1 SGHVS, CDR2 FQNEAQ. V lost 0 bases, J lost 2 bases, and 11 bases lay in between. The CDR3 covers 17 residues. CDR3 bases: TGTGCCAGCAGCTTAGCGCCCGGGTCCGCTGGGGCCAACGTCCTGACTTTC. Translation gives CASSLAPGSAGANVLTF.

This chain joins TRBV7-2 and TRBJ1-2; D unresolved. The germline CDR1 and CDR2 sequences are SGHTA and FQGNSA. The CDR3 is 13 amino acids. V lost 1 base and J lost 8, with 11 bases in between. The CDR3 protein is CASSLVRGNGYTF. CDR3 nucleotides: TGTGCCAGCAGCTTAGTCCGGGGTAACGGCTACACCTTC.

This sequence joins TRBV5-4 and TRBJ1-2, with a tentative D call TRBD1 (6 bases). The CDR3 is made up of 16 amino acids. Germline V gives CDR1 SGHNT, CDR2 YYREEE (reference sequence). The ends were cut back, 4 bases at V and 0 bases at J, with 16 bases in the middle. The CDR3 protein is CASSLIQGSPNYGYTF. The DNA of the CDR3 is TGTGCCAGCAGCCTTATACAGGGCTCCCCTAACTATGGCTACACCTTC.

The chain joins TRBV18 to TRBJ1-2, with no clear D. The V gene lost 3 bases and the J gene lost 3 bases, with 11 bases spanning the gap. CDR3 length equals 14 residues. Germline loops: CDR1 KGHSH, CDR2 LQKENI. CDR3 protein: CASSPPDGDYGYTF. CDR3 nucleotide sequence: TGTGCCAGCTCACCTCCCGACGGTGACTATGGCTACACCTTC.

This clone was seen only once. The J gene is TRBJ1-4, the V gene TRBV7-9; TRBD1 is a possible D gene (5 bases). V shed 4 bases and J shed 1 base, with 16 bases lying between them. CDR3 length: 17 residues. Germline V gene sequence: CDR1 SEHNR, CDR2 FQNEAQ (reference sequence). CDR3 sequence (DNA): TGTGCCAGCAGCTCTGGGCGGGGTGGGGGAACTAATGAAAAACTGTTTTTT. Amino acid sequence: CASSSGRGGGTNEKLFF.

The CDR3 DNA sequence: TGTGCCAGCAGCTACTTAAGTGGGAGACACAATGAGCAGTTCTTC. As protein: CASSYLSGRHNEQFF. This chain joins TRBV7-2 and TRBJ2-1; maybe TRBD2 (5 bases). The CDR3 has 15 residues. The ends were cut back, 4 bases at V and 5 bases at J, with 15 bases in the middle. Per the germline V gene, CDR1 is SGHTA and CDR2 is FQGNSA. Using reference TRBV7-2 and TRBJ2-1 for the parts outside the CDR3, the full variable domain is GAGVSQSPSNKVTEKGKDVELRCDPISGHTALYWYRQSLGQGLEFLIYFQGNSAPDKSGLPSDRFSAERTGGSVSTLTIQRTQQEDSAVYLCASSYLSGRHNEQFFGPGTRLTVL.

The chain has TRBV5-1 and TRBJ1-1; 7 bases fit TRBD1. This CDR3 is 15 amino acids long. CDR1 is SGHRS, CDR2 YFSETQ, per germline. Losses at the gene ends were 4 bases for V and 0 bases for J; bases not matched to a gene: 6. CDR3 protein: CASSQSGQMNTEAFF. The CDR3 DNA is TGCGCCAGCAGCCAATCGGGACAGATGAACACTGAAGCTTTCTTT.

This chain links TRBV7-9 with TRBJ2-3; D possibly corresponds to TRBD2 (6 bases). CDR3 length: 15 residues. The V gene's germline CDR1 is SEHNR and CDR2 FQNEAQ (reference sequence). The V gene lost 2 bases and the J gene lost 1 base, with 10 bases spanning the gap. DNA of the CDR3: TGTGCCAGCAGCTTAAGGGCGGGGCGCACAGATACGCAGTATTTT. Protein: CASSLRAGRTDTQYF.

The gene calls are TRBV18 and TRBJ1-3; D ambiguous. V was pared by 0 bases and J by 0 bases, with 21 bases between. Germline CDR1 KGHSH, CDR2 LQKENI. The CDR3 extends over 20 amino acids. CDR3 protein: CASSPPAMQKTRNSGNTIYF. As DNA, the CDR3 is TGTGCCAGCTCACCACCAGCTATGCAGAAAACGCGAAACTCTGGAAACACCATATATTTT.